Each of the 18 T cell receptor beta chains below was sequenced from the same sample in a study of post-analysis software for immune sequencing data (dated by TCRdb to 2014 to 2015). On the study overall, not on this receptor specifically: Four to six TRBV segments, including TRBV5-6, TRBV5-1 and TRBV20-1, were significantly more frequent in patients than controls.

Library construction relied on PCR. Instrument on record: Illumina HiSeq 2500. To reduce PCR and sequencing biases, unique molecular identifiers were built into the TCR beta cDNA libraries. The public reads were run again by TCRdb, first through fastp at Q25 and then through MiXCR, and only productive beta chains were kept. Rows with one shared CDR3 protein collapse into an entry with the most common genes and DNA. The sample records hundreds of thousands of distinct CDR3 sequences, over 45% of which are singletons. The ten largest clones add up to around 11% of the sample. Their antigens remain unidentified. Material for sequencing was blood. These receptor sequences come from a girl under 10 years old with multiple sclerosis.

The rearrangement links TRBV14 to TRBJ2-1; no clear D gene. CDR3 length: 15 residues. Germline CDR1 reads SGHDN; CDR2 reads FVKESK. V gave up 0 bases and J gave up 7 bases, with 13 bases separating them. CDR3 residues: CASSQEIGLWNEQFF. CDR3 bases: TGTGCCAGCAGCCAAGAAATCGGCTTGTGGAATGAGCAGTTCTTC.

CDR3 residues: CASSYSGTGNGYTF. The CDR3 DNA reads TGTGCCAGCAGTTACTCAGGGACAGGGAATGGCTACACCTTC. The rearrangement links TRBV6-5 to TRBJ1-2; 9 nucleotides line up with TRBD1. The germline CDR1 and CDR2 sequences are MNHEY and SVGAGI. Germline trimming cut 0 bases from V and 6 bases from J; bases unmatched to any gene: 2. The CDR3 consists of 14 residues.

The gene calls are TRBV6-4 and TRBJ1-2, with D perhaps TRBD1 (5 bases). This CDR3 comprises 13 residues. The germline V gene has CDR1 MRHNA and CDR2 SNTAGT. Trimming took 4 bases from V and 7 from J, leaving 13 bases between them. CDR3 sequence: CASSAQWGVGYTF. The CDR3 DNA reads TGTGCCAGCAGTGCCCAATGGGGGGTTGGCTACACCTTC.

This clonotype appeared a few times. The chain has TRBV20-1 and TRBJ2-7, with 8 nucleotides matching TRBD2. V dropped 7 bases and J dropped 6; count of bases not matched to a gene: 11. CDR3 length equals 13 residues. CDR1 is DFQATT and CDR2 is SNEGSKA in the germline V gene (reference sequence). CDR3 in amino acids: CSVKSGSQGEQYF. CDR3 in DNA: TGCAGTGTTAAAAGCGGGAGCCAAGGCGAGCAGTACTTC.

V usage is TRBV7-2 and J usage is TRBJ2-5; 10 bases align to TRBD1. This CDR3 is 17 amino acids long. Germline CDR1 and CDR2: SGHTA and FQGNSA. The junction had 9 bases not matched to a gene; V was cut back by 2 bases and J by 3 bases. CDR3 amino acids: CASSLFPPGTGEETQYF. The DNA of the CDR3 is TGTGCCAGCAGCTTATTCCCCCCCGGGACAGGGGAAGAGACCCAGTACTTC. The full variable domain, completed using reference TRBV7-2 and TRBJ2-5, is GAGVSQSPSNKVTEKGKDVELRCDPISGHTALYWYRQSLGQGLEFLIYFQGNSAPDKSGLPSDRFSAERTGGSVSTLTIQRTQQEDSAVYLCASSLFPPGTGEETQYFGPGTRLLVL.

The chain combines TRBV30 with TRBJ1-2; 11 nucleotides match TRBD1. The V segment lost 5 bases and the J segment 2 bases; nucleotides outside the gene matches: 4. The CDR3 loop spans 14 amino acids. Per germline, CDR1 GTSNPN and CDR2 SVGIG (reference sequence). This CDR3 is CAWVWTGGNYGYTF. The CDR3 nucleotides are TGTGCCTGGGTTTGGACAGGGGGCAACTATGGCTACACCTTC.

This clonotype was seen more than once but under ten times. The V call is TRBV7-7, the J call TRBJ2-3; D uncertain. V lost 5 bases to trimming and J lost 0 bases, with 15 bases between them. The CDR3 is 16 residues long. The V gene's germline CDR1 is SSHAT and CDR2 FNYEAQ (reference sequence). CDR3 in DNA: TGTGCCAGCAGCCCTGGCTCGCTCCCTAGCACAGATACGCAGTATTTT. Translation: CASSPGSLPSTDTQYF.

This clonotype was detected a few times. The rearrangement joins TRBV7-2 to TRBJ2-5; TRBD2 matches 7 bases. Germline V gene data show CDR1 as SGHTA and CDR2 as FQGNSA. The V gene end was trimmed by 2 bases and the J gene end by 5 bases; junction bases not matched to a gene: 8. This CDR3 has 15 amino acids. The CDR3: CASSLTGGKGETQYF. Written as DNA, the CDR3 is TGTGCCAGCAGCTTAACGGGGGGAAAAGGGGAGACCCAGTACTTC. The full variable domain, completed using reference TRBV7-2 and TRBJ2-5, is GAGVSQSPSNKVTEKGKDVELRCDPISGHTALYWYRQSLGQGLEFLIYFQGNSAPDKSGLPSDRFSAERTGGSVSTLTIQRTQQEDSAVYLCASSLTGGKGETQYFGPGTRLLVL.

This sequence joins TRBV27 and TRBJ2-6; D is uncertain. This CDR3 is built from 16 residues. V lost 4 bases to trimming and J lost 2 bases, with 12 bases between them. The germline V gene encodes CDR1 MNHEY and CDR2 SMNVEV (reference sequence). The CDR3 nucleotides are TGTGCCAGCAGTTGGGCACAAGGAGCTGGGGCCAACGTCCTGACTTTC. It yields the protein CASSWAQGAGANVLTF. Combining the CDR3 with reference TRBV27 and TRBJ2-6 gives the whole variable domain EAQVTQNPRYLITVTGKKLTVTCSQNMNHEYMSWYRQDPGLGLRQIYYSMNVEVTDKGDVPEGYKVSRKEKRNFPLILESPSPNQTSLYFCASSWAQGAGANVLTFGAGSRLTVL.

As DNA, the CDR3 is TGCGCCAGCAGCTTGCGGACAGGGGCCCACGAGCAGTACTTC. Translating gives CASSLRTGAHEQYF. The chain recombines TRBV5-1 with TRBJ2-7; 9 bases match TRBD1. Germline loops: CDR1 SGHRS, CDR2 YFSETQ. J gave up 5 bases and V 1 base, and 4 bases lay outside the gene matches. The CDR3 totals 14 residues.

The chain joins TRBV2 to TRBJ2-3; D perhaps matches TRBD1 (6 bases). CDR1 and CDR2 from the germline V gene are SNHLY and FYNNEI. V was pared by 6 bases and J by 2 bases, with 12 bases between. The CDR3 sequence is 14 residues long. The CDR3: CASSRGILTDTQYF. The CDR3, as DNA: TGTGCCAGCAGCAGGGGAATCCTCACAGATACGCAGTATTTT.

This clonotype was observed a few times. The V call is TRBV4-1, the J call TRBJ2-1; D gene ambiguous. This CDR3 contains 16 residues. The V end was cut by 1 base, the J end by 2 bases, with 12 bases between. From germline, CDR1 is MGHRA and CDR2 YSYEKL. CDR3 loop: CASSQVSAGAYNEQFF. Written as DNA, the CDR3 is TGCGCCAGCAGCCAAGTGTCTGCCGGTGCCTACAATGAGCAGTTCTTC.

The J gene is TRBJ2-7, the V gene TRBV6-5, with D perhaps matching TRBD1 or TRBD2 (6 bases each). With 6 bases removed from V and 3 bases from J, the gap between germline ends came to 15 bases. The CDR3 is made up of 14 amino acids. The germline CDR1 and CDR2 sequences are MNHEY and SVGAGI. The CDR3 DNA reads TGTGCCAGCAGGGGGGAGAGGGGGGTCTACGAGCAGTACGTC. It encodes CASRGERGVYEQYV.

V is TRBV12-3 or TRBV12-4 and J is TRBJ2-7; 8 bases match TRBD2. V shed 1 base, J shed 0 bases, and the junction held 5 bases outside the gene matches. This CDR3 is built from 16 residues. CDR3 in DNA: TGTGCCAGCAGTTTAGGAGGACTAGCCTCCTCCTACGAGCAGTACTTC. Amino acid sequence: CASSLGGLASSYEQYF.

This chain joins TRBV12-3 or TRBV12-4 and TRBJ2-4, with TRBD1 as a possible D gene (5 bases). V was cut by 5 bases and J by 0 bases, with 17 bases left in between. The CDR3 covers 17 residues. The CDR3 sequence is CASSPPAWGLAKNIQYF. DNA for the CDR3: TGTGCCAGCAGTCCCCCTGCTTGGGGCTTAGCCAAAAACATTCAGTACTTC.

This clonotype was counted a single time. The DNA for the CDR3 is TGTGCCAGCTTCTACTTTAATCCTTACAGGGATGGGAACACTGAAGCTTTCTTT. Translating it yields CASFYFNPYRDGNTEAFF. The rearrangement links TRBV21-1 to TRBJ1-1; TRBD1 is the table's D call, not checked against the DNA. TRBV21-1 is a recognized pseudogene. The CDR3 runs 18 residues.

The CDR3 nucleotides read TGTGCCAGCAGCTTGGAGTTGAGGGTGCGGTCCGGGGAGCTGTTTTTT. The encoded protein is CASSLELRVRSGELFF. The J gene is TRBJ2-2, the V gene TRBV5-5; possibly TRBD2 for D (5 bases). Germline CDR1 and CDR2: SGHKS and YYEKEE (reference sequence). This CDR3 region has 16 residues. Trimming cost V 0 bases and J 6 bases, with 15 bases left between them.

This sequence joins TRBV30 and TRBJ2-1; D remains ambiguous. Germline CDR1 and CDR2: GTSNPN and SVGIG (reference sequence). Trimming pared 3 bases from V and 7 bases from J, leaving 10 bases between. CDR3 length equals 12 residues. The CDR3 region has the DNA TGTGCCTGGAGCAGGTTTGGGAATGAGCAGTTCTTC. This gives the protein CAWSRFGNEQFF.